Listed below are T cell receptor beta chains from one sample, sequenced in a study of long-term antiretroviral therapy in people with HIV. Sequencing was performed with immunoSEQ multiplex PCR; in TCRdb, only in-frame clones are kept and a portion is missing. The repertoire holds roughly 18,000 clones, with 84% as singletons. The sample consisted of unsorted PBMCs, taken 0.9 years after starting antiretroviral therapy. The receptors here all came from a man younger than 30 with HIV. Each CDR3 is given with its conserved first and last residue. D genes are given only for firm matches. Some rows mark clone size as missing; the rest say once, few, many or name a class of expanded clone.

d_gene	v_gene	j_gene	abundance	CDR3aa	CDR3nt
NA	TRBV19	TRBJ2-1	once	CASSGGDYNEQFF	TGTGCCAGTAGCGGGGGAGACTACAATGAGCAGTTCTTC
TRBD1	TRBV2	TRBJ1-1	NA	CAADRVDTEAFF	TGTGCCGCCGACAGGGTGGACACTGAAGCTTTCTTT
NA	TRBV6-5	TRBJ2-7	few	CASSYSRGAYEQYF	TGTGCCAGCAGTTACTCGAGGGGGGCCTACGAGCAGTACTTC
NA	TRBV6-6	TRBJ2-2	NA	CASTHMGELFF	TGTGCCAGCACCCACATGGGGGAGCTGTTTTTT
NA	TRBV7-3	TRBJ2-2	NA	CASSSTATGELFF	TGTGCCAGCAGCTCCACAGCCACCGGGGAGCTGTTTTTT
NA	TRBV14	TRBJ2-5	once	CASSQEAVETQYF	TGTGCCAGCAGCCAAGAAGCGGTGGAGACCCAGTACTTC
NA	TRBV19	TRBJ2-7	once	CASSPSNGEQYF	TGTGCCAGTAGCCCCTCTAACGGCGAGCAGTACTTC
NA	TRBV6-4	TRBJ2-2	NA	CASSDSETGELFF	TGTGCCAGCAGTGACTCAGAAACCGGGGAGCTGTTTTTT
NA	TRBV7-9	TRBJ2-5	NA	CASSLTSSIETQYF	TGTGCCAGCAGCCTGACAAGCTCTATTGAGACCCAGTACTTC
NA	TRBV6-6	TRBJ1-5	NA	CASSSSQGRSPQHF	TGTGCCAGCAGTTCTAGTCAGGGGAGATCGCCCCAGCATTTT
NA	TRBV10-3	TRBJ1-1	NA	CAIRVAGEAFF	TGTGCCATCAGAGTGGCAGGAGAAGCTTTCTTT
TRBD2	TRBV7-9	TRBJ2-3	NA	CASSLSLAGGTDTQYF	TGTGCCAGCAGCTTATCCCTAGCGGGGGGCACAGATACGCAGTATTTT
NA	TRBV5-1	TRBJ2-3	NA	CASSLGGSTDTQYF	TGCGCCAGCAGCTTGGGGGGGAGCACAGATACGCAGTATTTT
NA	TRBV11-2	TRBJ2-1	NA	CASSPHYEQFF	TGTGCCAGCAGCCCCCACTATGAGCAGTTCTTC
TRBD1	TRBV5-4	TRBJ1-2	few	CASSLSQGYYGYTF	TGTGCCAGCAGCTTGTCACAGGGGTACTATGGCTACACCTTC
TRBD2	TRBV2	TRBJ2-2	NA	CASSPGGASELFF	TGTGCCAGCAGCCCCGGGGGGGCTTCGGAGCTGTTTTTT
NA	TRBV5-6	TRBJ2-7	NA	CASSLVLGRVYEQYF	TGTGCCAGCAGCTTGGTGTTAGGCAGGGTCTACGAGCAGTACTTC
NA	TRBV6-1	TRBJ1-4	NA	CASDHRVGTNEKLFF	TGTGCCAGCGACCACAGGGTAGGAACTAATGAAAAACTGTTTTTT
NA	TRBV7-9	TRBJ2-7	NA	CASSHLPGEQYF	TGTGCCAGCAGCCACCTGCCCGGGGAGCAGTACTTC
NA	TRBV7-7	TRBJ2-2	NA	CASRPGPPNTGELFF	TGTGCTAGCAGGCCGGGACCGCCGAACACCGGGGAGCTGTTTTTT
NA	TRBV6-1	TRBJ2-1	NA	CASSVGGGGPSEQFF	TGTGCCAGCAGTGTGGGAGGGGGAGGGCCAAGTGAGCAGTTCTTC
TRBD1	TRBV28	TRBJ1-6	once	CASSLRGQGRGSYNSPLHF	TGTGCCAGCAGTTTGAGGGGACAGGGACGGGGCTCCTATAATTCACCCCTCCACTTT
TRBD2	TRBV27	TRBJ2-2	few	CASRQSSGSNTGELFF	TGTGCCAGCAGACAATCTAGCGGGTCGAACACCGGGGAGCTGTTTTTT
NA	TRBV18	TRBJ1-1	NA	CASSPGGRNTEAFF	TGTGCCAGCTCACCGGGGGGAAGAAACACTGAAGCTTTCTTT
NA	TRBV28	TRBJ2-1	NA	CASSGGGAWDEQFF	TGTGCCAGCAGTGGAGGGGGAGCCTGGGATGAGCAGTTCTTC
NA	TRBV7-9	TRBJ1-1	NA	CASSSNLNTEAFF	TGTGCCAGCAGCTCAAACTTGAACACTGAAGCTTTCTTT
NA	TRBV5-1	TRBJ2-2	NA	CASSPSPLQGTGELFF	TGCGCCAGCAGTCCATCGCCCCTCCAGGGCACCGGGGAGCTGTTTTTT
TRBD1	TRBV5-1	TRBJ1-1	NA	CASSLGLRGLNTEAFF	TGCGCCAGCAGCTTGGGTTTAAGGGGGCTGAACACTGAAGCTTTCTTT
NA	TRBV28	TRBJ1-4	NA	CASAANEKLFF	TGTGCCAGCGCAGCTAATGAAAAACTGTTTTTT
NA	TRBV18	TRBJ2-1	NA	CASSPGANEQFF	TGTGCCAGCTCACCCGGGGCCAATGAGCAGTTCTTC
TRBD1	TRBV28	TRBJ1-2	once	CASSPSGQGAANYGYTF	TGTGCCAGCAGCCCATCGGGCCAGGGGGCCGCTAACTATGGCTACACCTTC
NA	TRBV9	TRBJ1-4	NA	CASSPGTFEKLFF	TGTGCCAGCAGCCCTGGGACATTTGAAAAACTGTTTTTT
NA	TRBV7-3	TRBJ2-1	NA	CASSTGTSRYNEQFF	TGTGCCAGCAGCACCGGGACTTCCCGCTACAATGAGCAGTTCTTC
TRBD2	TRBV7-3	TRBJ2-3	NA	CASSLESGGRLDTQYF	TGTGCCAGCAGCTTAGAGAGCGGGGGGCGGTTAGATACGCAGTATTTT
NA	TRBV5-1	TRBJ1-6	NA	CASSSAGDNSPLHF	TGCGCCAGCAGCTCAGCAGGGGACAATTCACCCCTCCACTTT
TRBD2	TRBV10-3	TRBJ2-1	NA	CAISDGGGASHEQFF	TGTGCCATCAGTGACGGGGGGGGCGCTTCCCATGAGCAGTTCTTC